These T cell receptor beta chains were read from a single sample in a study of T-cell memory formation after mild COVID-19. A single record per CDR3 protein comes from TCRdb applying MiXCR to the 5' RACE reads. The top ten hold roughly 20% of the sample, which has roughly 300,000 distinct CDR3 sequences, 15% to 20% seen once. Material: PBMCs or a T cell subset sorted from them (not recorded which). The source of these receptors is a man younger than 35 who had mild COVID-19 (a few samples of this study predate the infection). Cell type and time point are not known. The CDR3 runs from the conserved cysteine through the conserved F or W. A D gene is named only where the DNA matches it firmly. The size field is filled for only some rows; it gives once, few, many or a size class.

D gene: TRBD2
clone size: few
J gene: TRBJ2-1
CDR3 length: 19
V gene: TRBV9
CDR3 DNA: TGTGCCAGCAGCGTAGTTCCCACCCCGGGACTAGCGGGGGACAATGAGCAGTTCTTC
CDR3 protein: CASSVVPTPGLAGDNEQFF

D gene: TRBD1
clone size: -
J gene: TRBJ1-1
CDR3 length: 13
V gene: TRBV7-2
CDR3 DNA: TGTGCCAGCAGCTTTGAGGACAGGACTGAAGCTTTCTTT
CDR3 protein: CASSFEDRTEAFF

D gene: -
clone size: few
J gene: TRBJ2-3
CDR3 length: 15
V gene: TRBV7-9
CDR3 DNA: TGTGCCAGCAGCTTGGTAGCCTCTAGCACAGATACGCAGTATTTT
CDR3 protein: CASSLVASSTDTQYF

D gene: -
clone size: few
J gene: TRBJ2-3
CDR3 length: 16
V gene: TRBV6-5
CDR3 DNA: TGTGCCAGCAGTCAGGGGGGCCTTAAGCTTGGAGATACGCAGTATTTT
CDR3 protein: CASSQGGLKLGDTQYF

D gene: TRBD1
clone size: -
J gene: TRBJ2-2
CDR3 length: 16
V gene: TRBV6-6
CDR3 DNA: TGTGCCAGCAGTAGGGACAGGGGTCTCGGGATAGGGGAGCTGTTTTTT
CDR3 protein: CASSRDRGLGIGELFF

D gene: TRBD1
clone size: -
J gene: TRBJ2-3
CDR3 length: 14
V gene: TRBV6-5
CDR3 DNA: TGTGCCAGCAGTTACACACAGGGGCCCGATACGCAGTATTTT
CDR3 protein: CASSYTQGPDTQYF

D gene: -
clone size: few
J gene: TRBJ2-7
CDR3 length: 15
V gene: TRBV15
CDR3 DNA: TGTGCCACCAGCAGAGAAACCGGGGACTCCTACGAGCAGTACTTC
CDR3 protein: CATSRETGDSYEQYF

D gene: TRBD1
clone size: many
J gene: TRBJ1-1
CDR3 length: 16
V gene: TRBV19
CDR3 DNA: TGTGCCAGTAGTACCTTGGACAGGGGCCTGAACACTGAAGCTTTCTTT
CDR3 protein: CASSTLDRGLNTEAFF

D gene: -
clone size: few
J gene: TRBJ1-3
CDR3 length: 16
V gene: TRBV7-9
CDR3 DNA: TGTGCCAGCAGCGGACATGACAGGTACTCTGGAAACACCATATATTTT
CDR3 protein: CASSGHDRYSGNTIYF

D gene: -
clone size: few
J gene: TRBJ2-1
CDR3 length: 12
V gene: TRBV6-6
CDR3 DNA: TGTGCCAGCAGCACCACAGCCAATGAGCAGTTCTTC
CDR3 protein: CASSTTANEQFF

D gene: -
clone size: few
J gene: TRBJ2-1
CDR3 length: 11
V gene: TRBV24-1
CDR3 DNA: TGTGCCTCAACAGGTTACAATGAGCAGTTCTTC
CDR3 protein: CASTGYNEQFF

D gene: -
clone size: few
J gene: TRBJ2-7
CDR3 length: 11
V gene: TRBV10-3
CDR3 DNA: TGTGCCATCAGTGAGAACTACGAGCAGTACTTC
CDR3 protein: CAISENYEQYF

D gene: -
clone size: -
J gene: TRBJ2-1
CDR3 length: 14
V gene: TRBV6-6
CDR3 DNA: TGTGCCAGCACCTGGCCTAGCGCGGACAATGAGCAGTTCTTC
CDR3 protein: CASTWPSADNEQFF

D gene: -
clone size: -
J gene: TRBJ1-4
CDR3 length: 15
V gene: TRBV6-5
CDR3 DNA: TGTGCCAGCAGCAATGAGGCCGGGGGGCTAGGCCGACTGTTTTTT
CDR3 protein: CASSNEAGGLGRLFF

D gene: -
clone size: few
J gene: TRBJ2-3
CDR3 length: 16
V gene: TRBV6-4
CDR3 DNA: TGTGCCAGCAGTGCTTTAGCTAGCGTAAGCACAGATACGCAGTATTTT
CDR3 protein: CASSALASVSTDTQYF

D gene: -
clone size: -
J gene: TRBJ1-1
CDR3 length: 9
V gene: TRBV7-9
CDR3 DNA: TGTGCCAGCCCGGACCCCGCTTTCTTT
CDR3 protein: CASPDPAFF

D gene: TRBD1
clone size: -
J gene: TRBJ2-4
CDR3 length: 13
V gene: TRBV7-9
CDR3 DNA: TGTGCCAGCAGCTCGACAGGGGGGGAGGTTCAGTACTTC
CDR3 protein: CASSSTGGEVQYF

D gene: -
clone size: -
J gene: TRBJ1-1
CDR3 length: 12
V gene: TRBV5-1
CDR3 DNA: TGCGCCAGCAAGGTTCTGAACACTGAAGCTTTCTTT
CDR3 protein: CASKVLNTEAFF

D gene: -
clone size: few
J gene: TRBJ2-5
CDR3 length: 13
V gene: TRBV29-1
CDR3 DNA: TGCAGCGTCCAAGAAAGGGGAGGAGAGACCCAGTACTTC
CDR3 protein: CSVQERGGETQYF

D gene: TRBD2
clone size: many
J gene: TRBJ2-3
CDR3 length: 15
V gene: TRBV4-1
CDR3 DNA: TGCGCCAGCAGCCTATTAGCGGGCAGCACAGATACGCAGTATTTT
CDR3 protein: CASSLLAGSTDTQYF

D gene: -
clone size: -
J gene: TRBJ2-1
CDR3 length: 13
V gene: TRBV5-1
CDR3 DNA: TGCGCCAGCAGCCCGGGACTCTACAATGAGCAGTTCTTC
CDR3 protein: CASSPGLYNEQFF

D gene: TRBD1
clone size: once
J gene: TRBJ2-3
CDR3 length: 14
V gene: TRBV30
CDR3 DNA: TGTGCCTGGACTCTGACAGGGCCCACAGATACGCAGTATTTT
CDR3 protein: CAWTLTGPTDTQYF

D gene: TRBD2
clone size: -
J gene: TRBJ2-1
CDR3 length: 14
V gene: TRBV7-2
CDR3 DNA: TGTGCCAGCAGCTATAGCGGGGGCGACAATGAGCAGTTCTTC
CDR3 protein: CASSYSGGDNEQFF

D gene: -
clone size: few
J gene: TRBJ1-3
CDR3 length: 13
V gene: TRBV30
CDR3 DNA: TGTGCCTGGAAGCGGGAAACTGGAAACACCATATATTTT
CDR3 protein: CAWKRETGNTIYF

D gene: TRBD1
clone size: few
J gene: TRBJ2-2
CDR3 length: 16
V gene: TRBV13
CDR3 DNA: TGTGCCAGCAGCCGGGGGACAGGGGGGAACACCGGGGAGCTGTTTTTT
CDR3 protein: CASSRGTGGNTGELFF

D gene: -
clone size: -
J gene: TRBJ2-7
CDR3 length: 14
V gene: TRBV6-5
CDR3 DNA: TGTGCCAGCAGGCCTTTGGTGGGTGACGACGAGCAGTACTTC
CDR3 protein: CASRPLVGDDEQYF

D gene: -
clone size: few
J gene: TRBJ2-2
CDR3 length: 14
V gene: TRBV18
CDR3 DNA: TGTGCCAGCTCACCGGCCTATGTCACCGGGGAGCTGTTTTTT
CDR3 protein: CASSPAYVTGELFF

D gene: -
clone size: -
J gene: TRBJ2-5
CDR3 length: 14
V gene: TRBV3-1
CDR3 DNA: TGTGCCAGCAGCCAAGGGGTAGTTAGCGAGACCCAGTACTTC
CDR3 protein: CASSQGVVSETQYF

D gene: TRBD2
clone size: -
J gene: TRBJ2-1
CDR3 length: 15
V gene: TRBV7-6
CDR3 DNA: TGTGCCAGCAGACGCGATAGCGGGGGGAACAATGAGCAGTTCTTC
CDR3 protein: CASRRDSGGNNEQFF

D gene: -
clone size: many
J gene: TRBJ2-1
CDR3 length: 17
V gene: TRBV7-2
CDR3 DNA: TGTGCCAGCAGCGTCTCGAGGGGGAGCGGAAAATACAATGAGCAGTTCTTC
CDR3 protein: CASSVSRGSGKYNEQFF

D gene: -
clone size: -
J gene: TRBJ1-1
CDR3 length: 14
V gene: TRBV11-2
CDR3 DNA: TGTGCCAGCAGCCTAGATTTTGCCGGCACTGAAGCTTTCTTT
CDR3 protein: CASSLDFAGTEAFF

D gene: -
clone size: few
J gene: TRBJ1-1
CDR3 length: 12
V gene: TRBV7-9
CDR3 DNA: TGTGCCAGCAGCCCGCCGGCGGGTGAAGCTTTCTTT
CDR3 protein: CASSPPAGEAFF

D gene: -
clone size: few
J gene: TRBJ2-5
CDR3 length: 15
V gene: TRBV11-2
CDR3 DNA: TGTGCCAGCAGCTTAGGAATAGCGGCGCAAGAGACCCAGTACTTC
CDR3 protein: CASSLGIAAQETQYF

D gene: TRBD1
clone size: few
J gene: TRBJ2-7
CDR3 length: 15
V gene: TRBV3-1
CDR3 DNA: TGTGCCAGCAGCCAAGGGTTCGACAGGGAATACGAGCAGTACTTC
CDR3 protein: CASSQGFDREYEQYF

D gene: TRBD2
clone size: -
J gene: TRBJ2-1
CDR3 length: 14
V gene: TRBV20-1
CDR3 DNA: TGCAGTGCTAACCTAGCGGGGGCTTACAATGAGCAGTTCTTC
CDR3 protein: CSANLAGAYNEQFF

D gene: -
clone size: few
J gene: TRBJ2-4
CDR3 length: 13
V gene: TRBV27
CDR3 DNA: TGTGCCAGCAGTCGGGGTCTTAAAAACATTCAGTACTTC
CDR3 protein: CASSRGLKNIQYF

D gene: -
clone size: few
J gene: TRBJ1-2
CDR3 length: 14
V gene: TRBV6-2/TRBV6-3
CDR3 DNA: TGTGCCAGCAGATGGACAGCCTCTAACTATGGCTACACCTTC
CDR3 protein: CASRWTASNYGYTF

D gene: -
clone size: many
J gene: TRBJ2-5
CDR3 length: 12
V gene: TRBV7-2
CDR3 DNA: TGTGCCAGCACGAGGGACCAAGAGACCCAGTACTTC
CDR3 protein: CASTRDQETQYF

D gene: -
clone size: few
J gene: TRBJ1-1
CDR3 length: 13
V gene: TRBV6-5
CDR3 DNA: TGTGCCAGCAGTTACAGGGATGACACTGAAGCTTTCTTT
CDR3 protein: CASSYRDDTEAFF

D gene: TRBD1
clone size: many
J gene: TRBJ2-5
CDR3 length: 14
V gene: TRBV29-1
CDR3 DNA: TGCAGCGTTGAAGGACAGGGGGCCCAAGAGACCCAGTACTTC
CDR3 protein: CSVEGQGAQETQYF

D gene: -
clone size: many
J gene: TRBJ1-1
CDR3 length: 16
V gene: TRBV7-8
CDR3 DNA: TGTGCCAGCAGCTACCCATATTCAGCCATGAACACTGAAGCTTTCTTT
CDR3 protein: CASSYPYSAMNTEAFF

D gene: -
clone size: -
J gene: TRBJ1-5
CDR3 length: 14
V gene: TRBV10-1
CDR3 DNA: TGCGCCAGCAGTGGAGGGAATAGGGATCAGCCCCAGCATTTT
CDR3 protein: CASSGGNRDQPQHF

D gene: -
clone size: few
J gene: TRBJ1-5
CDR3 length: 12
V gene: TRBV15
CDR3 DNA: TGTGCCACCAGCAGAAAGAATCAGCCCCAGCATTTT
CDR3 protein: CATSRKNQPQHF

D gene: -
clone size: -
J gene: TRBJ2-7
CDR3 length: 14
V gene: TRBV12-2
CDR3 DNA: TGTGCAAGCCCCAATCGACAGGGTTCAGACGAGCAGTACTTC
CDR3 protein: CASPNRQGSDEQYF

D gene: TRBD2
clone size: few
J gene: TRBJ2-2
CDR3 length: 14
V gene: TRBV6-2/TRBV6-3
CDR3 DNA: TGTGCCATCGAAGTTAGCGGGGCCACCGGGGAGCTGTTTTTT
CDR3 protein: CAIEVSGATGELFF

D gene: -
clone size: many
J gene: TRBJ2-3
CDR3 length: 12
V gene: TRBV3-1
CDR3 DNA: TGTGCCAGCAGCCAAGGGGCAGATACGCAGTATTTT
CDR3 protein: CASSQGADTQYF

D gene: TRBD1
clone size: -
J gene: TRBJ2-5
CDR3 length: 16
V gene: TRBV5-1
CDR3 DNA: TGCGCCAGCAGCTTGGGGCCGATACAGGGGGCGGAGACCCAGTACTTC
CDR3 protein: CASSLGPIQGAETQYF

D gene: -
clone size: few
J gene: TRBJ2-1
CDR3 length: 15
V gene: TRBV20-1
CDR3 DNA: TGCAGTGCTAACAGCCTACCACTATACTGGAATGAGCAGTTCTTC
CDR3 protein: CSANSLPLYWNEQFF